This T cell receptor beta chain emerged from a study of cytomegalovirus exposure and HLA in healthy donors. CDR3 size: 13 residues. From germline, CDR1 is MNHNS and CDR2 SASEGT. V lost 4 bases to trimming and J lost 7 bases, with 13 bases between them. Vbeta (60) and Jbeta (13) primers were used in the PCR. Measured with immunoSEQ multiplex PCR; TCRdb has only the in-frame clones, and not every one. The table lists about 120,000 clones, around 82% of them singletons. Study-wide findings and caveats: Earlier analysis looked at TCR beta V segments, and most were productive about 90% or about 30% of the time.

About this clone: The antigen remains unidentified.

The sample consisted of PBMCs. The chain couples TRBV6-1 to TRBJ1-2; D remains unclear. The origin of this receptor is a female donor in good health and CMV-seronegative. CDR3 nucleotides: TGTGCCAGCAGTGGACCTGGGCAACGTGGCTACACCTTC. This sequence encodes CASSGPGQRGYTF.